This TCR beta chain is drawn from a study of shared clonotypes between healthy human individuals. The CDR3 runs to 14 residues. CDR1 is SGHRS and CDR2 is YFSETQ in the germline V gene. The V and J ends lost 4 bases and 6 bases respectively, with 13 bases between them. The data were produced by immunoSEQ multiplex PCR, yet TCRdb's version contains in-frame clones alone and is incomplete. There are 2 million to 3 million clones in the sample; around nine tenths occur only once, and 0.14% lies in the top ten. The V gene is TRBV5-1, the J gene TRBJ2-2; the D gene is possibly TRBD2 (5 bases). The material sequenced was naive CD4+ T cells sorted from blood. Subset given: CD45RA+ positively selected. The receptor was derived from a man younger than 35 in good health. The CDR3 DNA follows: TGCGCCAGCAGCCCGGGTGGGAGCGCCGGGGAGCTGTTTTTT. Protein: CASSPGGSAGELFF.